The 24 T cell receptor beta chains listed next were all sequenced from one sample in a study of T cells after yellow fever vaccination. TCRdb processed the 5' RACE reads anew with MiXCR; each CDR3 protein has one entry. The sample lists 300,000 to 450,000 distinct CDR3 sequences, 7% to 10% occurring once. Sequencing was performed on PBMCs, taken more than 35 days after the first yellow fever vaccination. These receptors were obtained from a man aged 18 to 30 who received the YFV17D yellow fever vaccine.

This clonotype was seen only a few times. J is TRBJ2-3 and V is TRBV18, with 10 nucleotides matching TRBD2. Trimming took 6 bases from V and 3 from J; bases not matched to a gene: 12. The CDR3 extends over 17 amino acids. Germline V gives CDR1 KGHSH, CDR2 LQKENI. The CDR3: CASSRGSAGGPTDTQYF. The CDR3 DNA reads TGTGCCAGCTCCCGGGGCTCAGCGGGGGGGCCGACAGATACGCAGTATTTT.

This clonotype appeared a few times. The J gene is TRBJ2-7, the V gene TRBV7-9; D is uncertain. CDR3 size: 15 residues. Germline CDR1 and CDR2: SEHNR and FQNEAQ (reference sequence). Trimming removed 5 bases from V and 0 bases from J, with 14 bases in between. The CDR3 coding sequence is TGTGCCAGCAGCCTCCCGTTGGGTTTCTCCTACGAGCAGTACTTC. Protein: CASSLPLGFSYEQYF.

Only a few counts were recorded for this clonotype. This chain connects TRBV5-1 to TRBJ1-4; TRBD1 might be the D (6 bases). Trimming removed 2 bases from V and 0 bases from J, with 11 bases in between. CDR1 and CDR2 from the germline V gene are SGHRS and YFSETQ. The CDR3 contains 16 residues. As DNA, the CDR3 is TGCGCCAGCAGCTTCTCGGGGGCAGCAACTAATGAAAAACTGTTTTTT. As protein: CASSFSGAATNEKLFF.

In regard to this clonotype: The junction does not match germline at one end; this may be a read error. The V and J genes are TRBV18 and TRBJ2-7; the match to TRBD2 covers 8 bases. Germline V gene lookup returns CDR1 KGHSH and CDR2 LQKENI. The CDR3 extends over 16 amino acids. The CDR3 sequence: CASSTRHGGGDYELYF. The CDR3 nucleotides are TGTGCCAGCTCAACACGCCACGGGGGGGGAGACTACGAGCTGTACTTC.

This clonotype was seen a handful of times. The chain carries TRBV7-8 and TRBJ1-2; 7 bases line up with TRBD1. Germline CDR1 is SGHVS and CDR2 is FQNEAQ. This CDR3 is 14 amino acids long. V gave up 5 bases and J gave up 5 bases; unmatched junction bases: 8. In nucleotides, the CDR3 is TGTGCCAGCAGCCTAGAGGGGACAGCGTATGGCTACACCTTC. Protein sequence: CASSLEGTAYGYTF.

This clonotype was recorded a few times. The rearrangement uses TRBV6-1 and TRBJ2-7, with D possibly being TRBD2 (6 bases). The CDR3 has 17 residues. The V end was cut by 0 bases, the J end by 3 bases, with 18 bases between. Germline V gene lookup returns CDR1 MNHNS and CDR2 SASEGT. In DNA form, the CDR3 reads TGTGCCAGCAGTGAAGCGCTTGGAAGGTACGGGGGCTACGAGCAGTACTTC. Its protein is CASSEALGRYGGYEQYF.

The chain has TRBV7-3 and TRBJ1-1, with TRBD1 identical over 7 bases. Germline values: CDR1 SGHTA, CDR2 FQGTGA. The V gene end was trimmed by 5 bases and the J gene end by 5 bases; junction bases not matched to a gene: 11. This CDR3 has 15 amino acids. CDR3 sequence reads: CASSPPGGGGTEAFF. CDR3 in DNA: TGTGCCAGCAGCCCTCCAGGGGGAGGAGGTACTGAAGCTTTCTTT.

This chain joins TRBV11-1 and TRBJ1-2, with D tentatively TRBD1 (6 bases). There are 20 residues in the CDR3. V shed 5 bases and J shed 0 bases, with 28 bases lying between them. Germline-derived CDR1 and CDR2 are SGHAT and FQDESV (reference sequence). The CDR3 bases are TGTGCCAGCAGCCCCGCTCTTTGGGGTTTACCGGGACAACCTAACTATGGCTACACCTTC. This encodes CASSPALWGLPGQPNYGYTF.

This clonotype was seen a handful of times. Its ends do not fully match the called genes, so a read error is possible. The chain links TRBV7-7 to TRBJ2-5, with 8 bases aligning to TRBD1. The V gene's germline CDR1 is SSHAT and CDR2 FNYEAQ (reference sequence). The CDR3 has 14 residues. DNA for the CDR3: TGTGCTAGCAGCTTAGACAGGGGACGCGGGACCCAGTACTTC. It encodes CASSLDRGRGTQYF.

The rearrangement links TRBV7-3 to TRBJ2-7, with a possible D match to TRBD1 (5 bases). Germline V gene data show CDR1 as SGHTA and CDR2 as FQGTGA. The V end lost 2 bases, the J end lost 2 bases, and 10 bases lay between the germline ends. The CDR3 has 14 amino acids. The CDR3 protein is CASSLGAFAYEQYV. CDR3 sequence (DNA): TGTGCCAGCAGCTTAGGGGCCTTCGCCTACGAGCAGTACGTC.

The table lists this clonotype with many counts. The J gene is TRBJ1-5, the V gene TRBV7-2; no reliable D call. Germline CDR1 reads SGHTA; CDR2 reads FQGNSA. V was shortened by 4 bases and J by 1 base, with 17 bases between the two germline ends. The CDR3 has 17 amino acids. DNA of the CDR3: TGTGCCAGCAGCTCCATACGACACGCTAGAAGCAATCAGCCCCAGCATTTT. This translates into CASSSIRHARSNQPQHF.

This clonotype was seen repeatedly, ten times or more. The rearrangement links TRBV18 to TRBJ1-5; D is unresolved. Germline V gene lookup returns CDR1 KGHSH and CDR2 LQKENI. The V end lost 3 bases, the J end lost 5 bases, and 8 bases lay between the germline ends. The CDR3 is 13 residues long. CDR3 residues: CASSPGEDQPQHF. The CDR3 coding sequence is TGTGCCAGCTCACCCGGCGAGGATCAGCCCCAGCATTTT.

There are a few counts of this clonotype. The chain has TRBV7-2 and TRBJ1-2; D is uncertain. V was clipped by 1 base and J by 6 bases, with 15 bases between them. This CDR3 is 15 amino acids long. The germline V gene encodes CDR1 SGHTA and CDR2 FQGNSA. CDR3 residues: CASSLVGLGENGYTF. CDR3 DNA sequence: TGTGCCAGCAGCTTAGTGGGTCTTGGGGAGAATGGCTACACCTTC.

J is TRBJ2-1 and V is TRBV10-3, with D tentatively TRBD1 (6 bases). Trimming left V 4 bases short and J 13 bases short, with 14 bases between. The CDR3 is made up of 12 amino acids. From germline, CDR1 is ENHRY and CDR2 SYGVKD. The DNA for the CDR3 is TGTGCCATCAGTGGGTCAGGACAGCAACAGTTCTTC. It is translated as CAISGSGQQQFF.

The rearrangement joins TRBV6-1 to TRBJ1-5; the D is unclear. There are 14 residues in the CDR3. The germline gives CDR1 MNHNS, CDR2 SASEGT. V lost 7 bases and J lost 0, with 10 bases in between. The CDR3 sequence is CASIVDFSNQPQHF. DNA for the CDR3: TGTGCCAGCATCGTTGATTTTAGCAATCAGCCCCAGCATTTT.

The CDR3 coding sequence is TGTGCCAGCTCACCACCGTTGGCAGGGACCACTAAAGAGACCCAGTACTTC. Protein: CASSPPLAGTTKETQYF. The rearrangement joins TRBV18 to TRBJ2-5, with D perhaps matching TRBD1 or TRBD2 (5 bases each). Germline CDR1 reads KGHSH; CDR2 reads LQKENI. V was trimmed by 0 bases and J by 3 bases, leaving 17 bases between them. The CDR3 consists of 17 residues.

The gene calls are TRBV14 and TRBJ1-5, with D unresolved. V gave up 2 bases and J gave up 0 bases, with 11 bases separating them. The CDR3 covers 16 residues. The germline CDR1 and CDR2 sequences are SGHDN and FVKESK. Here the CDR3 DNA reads TGTGCCAGCAGCCAATCCCGGGCTGGTAGCAATCAGCCCCAGCATTTT. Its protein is CASSQSRAGSNQPQHF.

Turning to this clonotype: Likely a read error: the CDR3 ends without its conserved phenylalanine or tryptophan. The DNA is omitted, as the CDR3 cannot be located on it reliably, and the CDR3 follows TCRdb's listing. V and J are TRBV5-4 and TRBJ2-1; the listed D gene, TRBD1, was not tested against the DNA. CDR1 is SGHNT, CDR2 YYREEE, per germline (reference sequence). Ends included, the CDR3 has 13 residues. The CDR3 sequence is CASSSGGQVDLII.

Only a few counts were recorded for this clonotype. CDR3 sequence: CASSLGQVSSGANVLTF. The CDR3 DNA is TGTGCCAGCAGCCTGGGACAGGTTAGCTCTGGGGCCAACGTCCTGACTTTC. This rearrangement joins TRBV7-2 to TRBJ2-6; 8 nucleotides agree with TRBD1. Looked up from germline, CDR1 is SGHTA and CDR2 is FQGNSA. V was pared by 5 bases and J by 0 bases, with 6 bases of the junction left unmatched. This CDR3 region has 17 residues. The full variable domain, rest sourced from reference TRBV7-2 and TRBJ2-6, is GAGVSQSPSNKVTEKGKDVELRCDPISGHTALYWYRQSLGQGLEFLIYFQGNSAPDKSGLPSDRFSAERTGGSVSTLTIQRTQQEDSAVYLCASSLGQVSSGANVLTFGAGSRLTVL.

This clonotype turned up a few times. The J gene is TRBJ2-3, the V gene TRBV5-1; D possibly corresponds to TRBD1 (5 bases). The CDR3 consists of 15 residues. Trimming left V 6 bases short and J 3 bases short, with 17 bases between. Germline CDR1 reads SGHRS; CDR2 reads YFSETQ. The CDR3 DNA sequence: TGCGCCAGCACCCCCCGCAGGGTTGGAACAGATACGCAGTATTTT. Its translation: CASTPRRVGTDTQYF.

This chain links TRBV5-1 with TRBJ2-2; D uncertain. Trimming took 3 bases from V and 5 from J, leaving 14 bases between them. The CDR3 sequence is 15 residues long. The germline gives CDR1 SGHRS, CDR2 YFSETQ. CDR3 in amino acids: CASSSSPGRTGELFF. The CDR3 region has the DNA TGCGCCAGCAGCTCCAGCCCCGGACGTACCGGGGAGCTGTTTTTT.

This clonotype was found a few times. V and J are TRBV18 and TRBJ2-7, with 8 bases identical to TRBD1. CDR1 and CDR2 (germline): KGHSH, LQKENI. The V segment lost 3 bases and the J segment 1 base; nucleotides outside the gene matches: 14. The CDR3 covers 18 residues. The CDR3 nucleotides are TGTGCCAGCTCACCCCCGGGACAGGAAACAAAGGGGTCCTACGAGCAGTACTTC. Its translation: CASSPPGQETKGSYEQYF.

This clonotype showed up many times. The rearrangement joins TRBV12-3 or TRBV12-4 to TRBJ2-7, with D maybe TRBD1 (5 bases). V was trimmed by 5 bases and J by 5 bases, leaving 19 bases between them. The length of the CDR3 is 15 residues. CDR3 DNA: TGTGCCAGCAGTGCCGCCAGGGCTGGGGTGGACGAGCAGTACGTC. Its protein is CASSAARAGVDEQYV.

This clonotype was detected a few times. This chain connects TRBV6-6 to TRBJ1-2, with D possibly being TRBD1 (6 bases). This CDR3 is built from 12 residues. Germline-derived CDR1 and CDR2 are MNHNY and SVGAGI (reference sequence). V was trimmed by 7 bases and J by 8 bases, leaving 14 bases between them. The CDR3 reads CASTRDNSGYTF. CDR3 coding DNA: TGTGCCAGCACCCGGGACAATTCAGGCTACACCTTC.